This record covers a single T cell receptor beta chain. Its target antigen remains unknown. Per-base quality was not reported, and no clone a single base away is much larger than it. Taken from cysteine to phenylalanine, the CDR3 has 13 residues. Solely the CDR3 DNA is kept, with 39 bases framed from the first base. V is shortened by 0 bases, J by 8 bases, and the region joining them spans 8 bases. The germline V gene specifies SGHRS as CDR1 and YFSETQ as CDR2. These data originate in a study of neoadjuvant anti-PD-1 for oral cavity cancer (dated by TCRdb to about 2021). Notes on the research overall: Patients mostly received three to four biweekly doses of nivolumab at 3 mg/kg before curative-intent surgical resection. Patients without progression received a fourth nivolumab dose around day 43 and underwent definitive surgical resection on days 50-56. Patients with complete response, partial response or stable disease by RECIST 1.1 were defined as responders, whereas patients with progression were defined as non-responders. The parent correlative cohort had 12 to 13 patients and a response rate of 33%. Study-wide findings and limitations: Within PBMCs, T cell clonality (Gini index) was significantly higher in non-responders than responders after neoadjuvant nivolumab. Higher pretreatment blood Treg/Th17 ratios correlated with higher pretreatment blood TCRbeta clonality and lower post-treatment tumor TCRbeta clonality. Only three patients per response group were included in the TCR analyses, and larger cohorts for validation were called for by the authors.

The time point label for this specimen denotes: before neoadjuvant nivolumab. Patients had been newly diagnosed with stage II-IVA oral cavity squamous cell carcinoma, and no prior systemic or radiation treatment had been given to the patients. The cohort was made up of patients with locally advanced, HPV-negative oral cavity squamous cell carcinoma. No culture maintenance or expansion was done, as the peripheral blood mononuclear cells went straight to analysis. The samples were obtained from a longitudinal correlative study of a single-arm phase II trial testing neoadjuvant nivolumab in oral cavity squamous cell carcinoma. Subject-matched pre- and post-treatment PBMCs and tumors from three responders and three non-responders were subjected to genomic DNA-based TCRbeta sequencing. Peripheral blood mononuclear cells were collected before nivolumab treatment and again after treatment, at the time of surgery. The Maxwell RSC DNA from Cells kit was used to isolate genomic DNA from PBMCs.

For deep sequencing, each PBMC sample was run in six replicates, with libraries mostly built from approximately 0.45 ug of input genomic DNA. TCRbeta libraries were prepared with the immunoSEQ hsTCRbeta kit according to the manufacturer's instructions. The completed libraries were mixed into a single pool at 3 nM, then sequenced with an Illumina NovaSeq 6000 S4 flow cell. The original methods were these. The immunoSEQ Analyzer was used for raw data preprocessing and quality control. The analysis was restricted to productive rearrangements, with each unique CDR3 amino acid sequence defining a clonotype. Repertoire clonality was estimated as the Gini-Simpson index, computed with the R package tcR. Student's t test was used to compare Gini indices, while Pearson correlation assessed associations with tumor size change. TCRdb mirrors the immuneACCESS table, restricted to in-frame sequences. Some clones are absent from its copies; in checked studies, under half trace to an unresolved V gene, and the reason for the others is unknown. The V and J calls and clone size come from that table; D and trimming were worked out from the DNA. The sample records over 10,000 clones, around 66% of which are singletons. Of the sample, approximately 2.4% is held by the ten largest clones.

The V gene is TRBV5-1 and the J gene is TRBJ2-2, with TRBD1 tentatively as D gene (6 bases match). The material was PBMCs, obtained before nivolumab (anti-PD-1) treatment. This clonotype was obtained from a person between 40 and 85 years old with oral cavity squamous cell carcinoma. The CDR3 sequence is CASSLDRVGELFF. The DNA is as follows: TGCGCCAGCAGCTTGGACAGGGTGGGGGAGCTGTTTTTT.